Reported below is one TCR beta chain. In the original workflow: Quantification of nucleated cells was approximated via reference gene primer amplification. Assay: immunoSEQ multiplex PCR; the TCRdb copy retains only in-frame clones and omits some. V and J calls and clone size are copied from that table; D and trimming were computed from the DNA. The profile shows about 68,000 clones, 84% of them singletons. The data were taken from a study of blood T cell repertoires in COVID-19. About the research overall: Collection of acute and convalescent COVID-19 samples took place in the United States, Italy and Spain. From T cells, B-cell-depleted T cells, or PBMCs came the material, which was cDNA or gDNA.

Sequenced material: peripheral blood. This clonotype was sampled from a man aged 45-65 years with active COVID-19.

Here the CDR3 reads CATSPGNTGELFF. In DNA, the CDR3 is TGTGCCACCAGCCCCGGTAATACCGGGGAGCTGTTTTTT. V usage is TRBV15 and J usage is TRBJ2-2; D is undetermined. Germline V gives CDR1 LNHNV, CDR2 YYDKDF (reference sequence). The germline V and J ends were trimmed by 5 bases and 5 bases, with 9 bases remaining between them. This CDR3 region has 13 residues.